These 23 T cell receptor beta chains were all obtained from the same sample, sequenced in a study of OX40 agonist ivuxolimab in advanced cancers. Here immunoSEQ multiplex PCR was the method, and the copy in TCRdb shows in-frame clones only, minus some. This sample yields 50,000 to 75,000 clones, of which roughly 77% are seen a single time; about 1% belongs to the top ten. The input for sequencing was CD4+ or CD8+ T cells sorted from blood, taken in a trial of the OX40 agonist ivuxolimab. These receptors originate from an adult with an advanced solid tumor such as melanoma, head and neck, liver or kidney cancer.

The V call is TRBV30, the J call TRBJ2-5; a weak D match, TRBD1 (5 bases). Trimming took 4 bases from V and 5 from J, leaving 17 bases between them. Germline V gene lookup returns CDR1 GTSNPN and CDR2 SVGIG (reference sequence). The CDR3 contains 14 residues. The CDR3 DNA sequence: TGTGCCTGGACCCCAGGGAACCTTGGGGAGACCCAGTACTTC. Protein: CAWTPGNLGETQYF.

The chain employs TRBV7-8 and TRBJ2-2; D gene unclear. Per germline, CDR1 SGHVS and CDR2 FQNEAQ. The CDR3 is 16 amino acids. Trimming removed 2 bases at V and 6 bases at J, with 16 bases between. The CDR3 DNA is TGTGCCAGCAGCTTAAAACCCTTATTCACCCCCGGGGAGCTGTTTTTT. This gives the protein CASSLKPLFTPGELFF.

The gene calls are TRBV7-3 and TRBJ2-4; D might be TRBD2 (5 bases). Germline V gives CDR1 SGHTA, CDR2 FQGTGA. CDR3 length: 15 amino acids. Trimming took 4 bases from V and 1 from J, leaving 11 bases between them. CDR3 amino acids: CASSSGVDAKNIQYF. As DNA, the CDR3 is TGTGCCAGCAGCTCCGGGGTGGATGCCAAAAACATTCAGTACTTC.

The V call is TRBV11-2, the J call TRBJ1-1, with 8 bases matching TRBD1. Per germline, CDR1 SGHAT and CDR2 FQNNGV. This CDR3 has 15 residues. The V gene end was trimmed by 4 bases and the J gene end by 8 bases; junction bases not matched to a gene: 12. The CDR3 here is CASSSDPGQVLEAFF. CDR3 coding DNA: TGTGCCAGCAGCTCCGACCCGGGACAGGTGCTAGAAGCTTTCTTT.

The chain carries TRBV6-6 and TRBJ2-3, with D possibly TRBD1 on 5 matching bases. Germline V gene lookup returns CDR1 MNHNY and CDR2 SVGAGI (reference sequence). The germline V and J ends were trimmed by 8 bases and 2 bases, with 17 bases remaining between them. The CDR3 is 15 residues long. For the CDR3, the DNA is TGTGCCAGCGCAGCCCTGGGGCAGGCCACAGATACGCAGTATTTT. Amino acid sequence: CASAALGQATDTQYF.

This chain uses TRBV4-2 with TRBJ1-6; 7 bases are shared with TRBD1. In germline, CDR1 is LGHNA, CDR2 YNFKEQ. V dropped 0 bases and J dropped 5; count of bases not matched to a gene: 13. The CDR3 spans 19 residues. CDR3 loop: CASSQDLNRGLYNNSPLHF. The CDR3 nucleotides read TGTGCCAGCAGCCAAGATTTAAACAGGGGTCTTTATAATAATTCACCCCTCCACTTT.

This sequence joins TRBV7-2 and TRBJ1-4, with 7 bases fitting TRBD1. The CDR3 is 15 residues long. Losses at the gene ends were 2 bases for V and 5 bases for J; bases not matched to a gene: 5. CDR1 and CDR2 from the germline V gene are SGHTA and FQGNSA. CDR3: CASSLIGTVNEKLFF. CDR3 nucleotides: TGTGCCAGCAGCTTAATCGGGACAGTGAATGAAAAACTGTTTTTT. Based on the CDR3 plus reference TRBV7-2 and TRBJ1-4, the full variable domain is GAGVSQSPSNKVTEKGKDVELRCDPISGHTALYWYRQSLGQGLEFLIYFQGNSAPDKSGLPSDRFSAERTGGSVSTLTIQRTQQEDSAVYLCASSLIGTVNEKLFFGSGTQLSVL.

In its sample, this clone was seen a few times. The J gene is TRBJ1-5, the V gene TRBV5-8; no reliable D call. V dropped 6 bases and J dropped 4 bases, with 23 bases sitting between them. The CDR3 loop spans 17 amino acids. Germline loops: CDR1 SGHTS, CDR2 YDEGEE. The CDR3 spells CASNLIRTALSNQPQHF. CDR3 nucleotide sequence: TGTGCCAGCAACCTTATCCGGACGGCGTTAAGTAATCAGCCCCAGCATTTT.

The chain has TRBV7-6 and TRBJ2-1; TRBD2 matches 13 bases. The CDR3 is 18 residues long. CDR1 is SGHVS and CDR2 is FNYEAQ in the germline V gene. V lost 1 base to trimming and J lost 4 bases; unmatched junction nucleotides: 7. The CDR3 protein is CASSLGGGTSGVYNEQFF. The DNA of the CDR3 is TGTGCCAGCAGCTTAGGGGGAGGGACTAGCGGGGTATACAATGAGCAGTTCTTC.

The V and J genes are TRBV7-9 and TRBJ2-7; D tentatively fits TRBD1 or TRBD2 (5 bases each). V lost 1 base and J 3 bases, leaving 10 bases between the germline ends. In germline, CDR1 is SEHNR, CDR2 FQNEAQ (reference sequence). The CDR3 is 14 residues long. The CDR3 coding sequence is TGTGCCAGCAGCTTAGGTGGGACCCTCTACGAGCAGTACTTC. Protein sequence: CASSLGGTLYEQYF.

The CDR3 loop is CASRPAYPRTPYEQYF. The CDR3 region has the DNA TGTGCCAGCAGACCCGCCTATCCGAGGACACCCTACGAGCAGTACTTC. The chain links TRBV21-1 to TRBJ2-7; the table gives TRBD1 as D, unverified against the DNA. TRBV21-1 is designated a pseudogene. This CDR3 is 16 amino acids long.

J is TRBJ2-7 and V is TRBV7-9; the D is unclear. This CDR3 spans 13 amino acids. From germline, CDR1 is SEHNR and CDR2 FQNEAQ (reference sequence). V lost 1 base, J lost 4 bases, and 8 bases lay in between. This chain's CDR3 is CASSLEVGYEQYF. The CDR3, as DNA: TGTGCCAGCAGCTTAGAGGTGGGATACGAGCAGTACTTC.

This sequence joins TRBV7-6 and TRBJ2-5; D remains ambiguous. The germline V and J ends were trimmed by 1 base and 2 bases, with 8 bases remaining between them. Per the germline V gene, CDR1 is SGHVS and CDR2 is FNYEAQ. The CDR3 spans 14 residues. CDR3 loop: CASSLDYSQETQYF. CDR3 bases: TGTGCCAGCAGCTTAGACTACAGTCAAGAGACCCAGTACTTC. Using reference TRBV7-6 and TRBJ2-5 for the parts outside the CDR3, the full variable domain is GAGVSQSPRYKVTKRGQDVALRCDPISGHVSLYWYRQALGQGPEFLTYFNYEAQQDKSGLPNDRFSAERPEGSISTLTIQRTEQRDSAMYRCASSLDYSQETQYFGPGTRLLVL.

The rearrangement uses TRBV29-1 and TRBJ2-7, with unresolved D. The CDR3 totals 12 residues. Trimming took off 7 bases at V and 0 bases at J, with 10 bases between the two ends. CDR1 is SQVTM and CDR2 is ANQGSEA in the germline V gene. The CDR3 sequence: CSAGRSSYEQYF. In DNA, the CDR3 is TGCAGCGCTGGACGTTCCTCCTACGAGCAGTACTTC.

The V and J genes are TRBV7-2 and TRBJ1-2; no definite D call. The length of the CDR3 is 13 residues. V was pared by 4 bases and J by 7 bases, with 13 bases between. Per the germline V gene, CDR1 is SGHTA and CDR2 is FQGNSA. CDR3 in DNA: TGTGCCAGCAGCTCGACCATTTCGATTGGCTACACCTTC. Protein product: CASSSTISIGYTF.

This clone appeared a few times. The rearrangement links TRBV5-4 to TRBJ2-6, with D unclear. The V and J ends lost 9 bases and 1 base respectively, with 14 bases between them. The CDR3 length is 15 residues. Germline loops: CDR1 SGHNT, CDR2 YYREEE (reference sequence). The CDR3 sequence: CATKMGISGANVLTF. The CDR3 DNA reads as TGTGCCACAAAAATGGGAATATCTGGGGCCAACGTCCTGACTTTC.

The chain couples TRBV5-6 to TRBJ2-7; D uncertain. Between the trimmed V and J ends, which lost 2 bases and 7 bases, there was a span of 7 bases. This CDR3 spans 11 amino acids. Germline V CDR1 and CDR2: SGHDT, YYEEEE. This CDR3 reads CASSLLQEQYF. For the CDR3, the DNA is TGTGCCAGCAGCTTACTACAAGAGCAGTACTTC.

This chain connects TRBV1 to TRBJ2-5; the table names TRBD2, a call not compared with the DNA. TRBV1 is deemed a pseudogene. This CDR3 contains 17 residues. This CDR3 reads CTSSQEYPRSEGETQYF. The CDR3 DNA follows: TGCACCAGCAGCCAAGAGTATCCCCGATCGGAGGGGGAGACCCAGTACTTC.

This clone showed up just a few times. The rearrangement links TRBV10-3 to TRBJ1-1; possibly TRBD1 for D (6 bases). This CDR3 is built from 15 residues. Germline CDR1 is ENHRY and CDR2 is SYGVKD. The V end lost 0 bases, the J end lost 3 bases, and 11 bases lay between the germline ends. CDR3 residues: CAISESKWTDTEAFF. The CDR3 bases are TGTGCCATCAGTGAGTCGAAGTGGACAGACACTGAAGCTTTCTTT.

This sequence joins TRBV30 and TRBJ2-5; D unresolved. CDR1 and CDR2 from the germline V gene are GTSNPN and SVGIG (reference sequence). Trimming pared 1 base from V and 6 bases from J, leaving 3 bases between. CDR3 length: 10 residues. This CDR3 reads CAWSAQTQYF. Written as DNA, the CDR3 is TGTGCCTGGAGTGCACAGACCCAGTACTTC.

This clone was observed a few times. The J gene is TRBJ2-6, the V gene TRBV5-6; D gene ambiguous. Between the trimmed V and J ends, which lost 9 bases and 4 bases, there was a span of 20 bases. Germline CDR1 and CDR2: SGHDT and YYEEEE. This CDR3 comprises 16 residues. The CDR3 loop is CATDVAGLNGANVLTF. The CDR3 DNA reads TGTGCCACCGACGTGGCAGGTTTGAACGGGGCCAACGTCCTGACTTTC.

The chain employs TRBV2 and TRBJ2-4, with TRBD1 matching over 11 bases. This CDR3 region has 14 residues. V gave up 5 bases and J gave up 7 bases; unmatched junction bases: 4. Germline assignment: CDR1 SNHLY and CDR2 FYNNEI. CDR3 sequence (DNA): TGTGCCAGCAGTCAGGACAGGGGGCCCAACATTCAGTACTTC. As protein: CASSQDRGPNIQYF.

In its sample, this clone was seen once. The rearrangement links TRBV28 to TRBJ2-1; TRBD2 aligns across 11 bases. From germline, CDR1 is MDHEN and CDR2 SYDVKM. The CDR3 sequence is 16 residues long. V lost 6 bases to trimming and J lost 7 bases; unmatched junction nucleotides: 11. In nucleotides, the CDR3 is TGTGCCAGCAGAGATAGCGGGAGGGCCTTTATAAATGAGCAGTTCTTC. This encodes CASRDSGRAFINEQFF.